These 14 T cell receptor beta chains were all obtained from the same sample, sequenced in a study of post-analysis software for immune sequencing data (dated by TCRdb to 2013 to 2016). Broader findings and caveats from the paper: Patients showed significantly higher frequencies than controls for several TRBV segments, among them TRBV5-6, TRBV5-1 and TRBV20-1.

The library was built by means of PCR. TCRdb shows the sequencer as Illumina HiSeq 2500. To reduce PCR and sequencing biases, unique molecular identifiers were incorporated into the TCR beta cDNA libraries. TCRdb cleaned the public reads at Q25 with fastp, built clones with MiXCR and kept in-frame beta chains. Here each entry gathers all rows of one CDR3 protein and keeps the most common genes and DNA. The sample table contains about 430,000 distinct CDR3 sequences; only one count was recorded for approximately 39% of them. Approximately 7.1% of the sample goes to the ten largest clones. Their specific antigens are unknown. Material: blood. The receptors stem from a girl aged 2-15 years with multiple sclerosis.

The chain is built from TRBV6-6 and TRBJ2-7, with 11 bases matching TRBD2. With V trimmed by 2 bases and J by 1 base, 7 bases remained unmatched. CDR1 and CDR2 (germline): MNHNY, SVGAGI (reference sequence). CDR3 size: 17 residues. CDR3 coding DNA: TGTGCCAGCAGTTACCTCCCCGGGACTAGCGGTTCCTACGAGCAGTACTTC. Its translation is CASSYLPGTSGSYEQYF.

This clonotype has more than one count but fewer than ten. The genes are TRBV13 and TRBJ1-2; no clear D. The germline V and J ends were trimmed by 5 bases and 7 bases, with 14 bases remaining between them. Germline V gene sequence: CDR1 PRHDT, CDR2 FYEKMQ (reference sequence). This CDR3 comprises 13 residues. The CDR3 DNA follows: TGTGCCAGCAGCGTACGGAGATTGGGTGGCTACACCTTC. Amino acid sequence: CASSVRRLGGYTF.

This rearrangement joins TRBV10-3 to TRBJ2-1; no definite D call. Germline V gene lookup returns CDR1 ENHRY and CDR2 SYGVKD. This CDR3 region has 12 residues. Trimming removed 0 bases from V and 9 bases from J, with 6 bases in between. The CDR3 is CAISESVGEQFF. The CDR3 bases are TGTGCCATCAGTGAGTCGGTGGGTGAGCAGTTCTTC.

The J gene is TRBJ2-7, the V gene TRBV5-1; 7 bases agree with TRBD1. V lost 4 bases and J lost 5; bases outside the gene matches: 9. The CDR3 length is 14 residues. CDR1 SGHRS and CDR2 YFSETQ come from the germline V gene. The CDR3 DNA follows: TGCGCCAGCAGCCCCCAACAGGGGCTCCACGAGCAGTACTTC. It codes for CASSPQQGLHEQYF.

This rearrangement joins TRBV7-3 to TRBJ1-1; D unclear. Between the trimmed V and J ends, which lost 4 bases and 0 bases, there was a span of 6 bases. The CDR3 has 13 residues. From germline, CDR1 is SGHTA and CDR2 FQGTGA. As DNA, the CDR3 is TGTGCCAGCAGCTCACAAATGAACACTGAAGCTTTCTTT. Translation gives CASSSQMNTEAFF.

This clonotype was detected only a few times. The chain links TRBV5-1 to TRBJ2-1, with D perhaps matching TRBD1 (5 bases). Trimming stripped 6 bases from V and 5 bases from J, with 15 bases between. This CDR3 has 14 amino acids. Germline CDR1 is SGHRS and CDR2 is YFSETQ. The CDR3 DNA reads as TGCGCCAGCATAGCCCAGGGAAATGACAATGAGCAGTTCTTC. It specifies CASIAQGNDNEQFF.

The chain employs TRBV28 and TRBJ1-5; a possible D gene is TRBD1 (6 bases). The V gene lost 4 bases and the J gene lost 15 bases, with 19 bases spanning the gap. The germline V gene encodes CDR1 MDHEN and CDR2 SYDVKM. The CDR3 contains 13 residues. The CDR3 DNA reads as TGTGCCAGCAGTTCAAAGGACAGTGGGTTCTTGCATTTT. Translated: CASSSKDSGFLHF. The full variable domain, its missing parts supplied by reference TRBV28 and TRBJ1-5, is DVKVTQSSRYLVKRTGEKVFLECVQDMDHENMFWYRQDPGLGLRLIYFSYDVKMKEKGDIPEGYSVSREKKERFSLILESASTNQTSMYLCASSSKDSGFLHFGDGTRLSIL.

The rearrangement links TRBV4-1 to TRBJ1-1; D is unresolved. The CDR3 length is 16 residues. Trimming took 0 bases from V and 0 from J, leaving 11 bases between them. CDR1 and CDR2 from the germline V gene are MGHRA and YSYEKL. The DNA of the CDR3 is TGCGCCAGCAGCCAAGATGGCGCCCGAGTGAACACTGAAGCTTTCTTT. Residues: CASSQDGARVNTEAFF.

This chain connects TRBV28 to TRBJ2-4, with a weak D call TRBD1 (5 bases). This CDR3 has 13 residues. Looked up from germline, CDR1 is MDHEN and CDR2 is SYDVKM. V dropped 8 bases and J dropped 3 bases, with 11 bases sitting between them. The DNA for the CDR3 is TGTGCCAGCTCTCGACAGTACAAAAACATTCAGTACTTC. It codes for CASSRQYKNIQYF.

The chain links TRBV3-1 to TRBJ2-1; D remains ambiguous. V was shortened by 4 bases and J by 5 bases, with 21 bases between the two germline ends. CDR1 is LGHDT and CDR2 is YNNKEL in the germline V gene (reference sequence). The CDR3 has 17 residues. CDR3 DNA sequence: TGTGCCAGCAGCCCATTTTTCGGACCTTCGGTCCACAATGAGCAGTTCTTC. It encodes CASSPFFGPSVHNEQFF.

This clonotype was seen once. The rearrangement joins TRBV6-2 or TRBV6-3 to TRBJ1-2; a weak D match, TRBD1 (5 bases). Trimming left V 1 base short and J 8 bases short, with 20 bases between. This CDR3 is 16 amino acids long. The germline V gene has CDR1 MNHEY and CDR2 SVGEGT. CDR3 bases: TGTGCCAGCAGTTACTTTCGGACGGGGACGGTATCCGGCTACACCTTC. Protein sequence: CASSYFRTGTVSGYTF.

This clonotype occurred a few times. Written as DNA, the CDR3 is TGTGCCAGCAGTTCCTCAGGGAGCCAAGAGACCCAGTACTTC. Protein sequence: CASSSSGSQETQYF. The chain has TRBV6-5 and TRBJ2-5; D may be TRBD1 or TRBD2 (5 bases each). Trimming stripped 4 bases from V and 1 base from J, with 10 bases between. The CDR3 has 14 residues. Germline CDR1 is MNHEY and CDR2 is SVGAGI.

This clonotype has only a few counts. The chain is built from TRBV7-2 and TRBJ1-1; D gene unclear. V was clipped by 1 base and J by 4 bases, with 7 bases between them. Germline V gives CDR1 SGHTA, CDR2 FQGNSA. This CDR3 region has 13 residues. CDR3 loop: CASSLDLSTEAFF. As DNA, the CDR3 is TGTGCCAGCAGCTTAGATCTGTCCACTGAAGCTTTCTTT.

This clonotype was observed a single time. The chain uses TRBV13 and TRBJ2-1; D uncertain. This CDR3 has 15 amino acids. Germline V gene sequence: CDR1 PRHDT, CDR2 FYEKMQ (reference sequence). Between the trimmed V and J ends, which lost 4 bases and 2 bases, there was a span of 12 bases. The CDR3 protein is CASSSEDEPYNEQFF. CDR3 sequence (DNA): TGTGCCAGCAGCTCCGAGGACGAGCCCTACAATGAGCAGTTCTTC.